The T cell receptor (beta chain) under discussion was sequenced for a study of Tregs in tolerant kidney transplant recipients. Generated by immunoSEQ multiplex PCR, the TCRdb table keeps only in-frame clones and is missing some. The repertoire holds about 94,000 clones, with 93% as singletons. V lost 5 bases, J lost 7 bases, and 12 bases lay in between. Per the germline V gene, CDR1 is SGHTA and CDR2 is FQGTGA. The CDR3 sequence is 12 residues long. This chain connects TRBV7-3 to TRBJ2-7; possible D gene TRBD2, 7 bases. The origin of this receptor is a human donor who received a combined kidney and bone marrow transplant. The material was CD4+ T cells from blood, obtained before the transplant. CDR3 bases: TGTGCCAGCAGCCAGGGAGGGACAGAGCAGTACTTC. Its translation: CASSQGGTEQYF.